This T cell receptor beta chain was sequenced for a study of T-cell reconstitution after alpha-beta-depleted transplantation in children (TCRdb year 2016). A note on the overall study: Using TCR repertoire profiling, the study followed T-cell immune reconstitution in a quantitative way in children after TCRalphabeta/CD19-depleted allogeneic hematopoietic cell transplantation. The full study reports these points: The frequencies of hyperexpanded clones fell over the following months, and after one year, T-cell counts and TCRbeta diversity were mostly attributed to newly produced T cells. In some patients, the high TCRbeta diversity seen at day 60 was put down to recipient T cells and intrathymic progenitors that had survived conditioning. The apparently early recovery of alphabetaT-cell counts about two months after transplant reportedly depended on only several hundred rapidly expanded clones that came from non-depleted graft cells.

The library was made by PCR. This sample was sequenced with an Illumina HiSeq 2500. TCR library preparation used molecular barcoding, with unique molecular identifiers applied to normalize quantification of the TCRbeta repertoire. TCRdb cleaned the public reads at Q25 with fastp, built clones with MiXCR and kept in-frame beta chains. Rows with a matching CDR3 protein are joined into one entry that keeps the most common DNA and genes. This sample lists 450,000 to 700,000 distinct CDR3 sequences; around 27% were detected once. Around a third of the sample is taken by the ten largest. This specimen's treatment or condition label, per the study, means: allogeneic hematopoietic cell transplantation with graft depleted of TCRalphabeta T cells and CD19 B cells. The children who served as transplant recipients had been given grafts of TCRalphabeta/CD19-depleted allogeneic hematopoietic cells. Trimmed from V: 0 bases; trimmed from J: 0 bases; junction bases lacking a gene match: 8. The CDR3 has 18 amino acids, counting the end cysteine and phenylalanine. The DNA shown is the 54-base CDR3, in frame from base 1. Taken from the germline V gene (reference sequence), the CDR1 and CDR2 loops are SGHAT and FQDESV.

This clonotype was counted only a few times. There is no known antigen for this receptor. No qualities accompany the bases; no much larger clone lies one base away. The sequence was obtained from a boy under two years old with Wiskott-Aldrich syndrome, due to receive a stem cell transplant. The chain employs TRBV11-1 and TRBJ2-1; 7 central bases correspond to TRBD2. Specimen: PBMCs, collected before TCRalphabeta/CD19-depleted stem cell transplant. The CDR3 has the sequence CASSLALGLLSSYNEQFF. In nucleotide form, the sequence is TGTGCCAGCAGCTTAGCGCTGGGACTACTGAGCTCCTACAATGAGCAGTTCTTC. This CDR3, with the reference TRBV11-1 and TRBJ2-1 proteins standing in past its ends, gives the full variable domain EAEVAQSPRYKITEKSQAVAFWCDPISGHATLYWYRQILGQGPELLVQFQDESVVDDSQLPKDRFSAERLKGVDSTLKIQPAELGDSAMYLCASSLALGLLSSYNEQFFGPGTRLTVL.